A single sample gave rise to the 23 T cell receptor beta chains below, sequenced in a study of blood T cell repertoires in COVID-19. Sequenced by immunoSEQ multiplex PCR; TCRdb stores in-frame clones only, minus some. This table has 90,000 to 100,000 clones, about nine tenths appearing once. Sequencing input: peripheral blood. These receptor sequences come from a man aged 50-59 years with acute or convalescent COVID-19.

This rearrangement joins TRBV3-1 (or the pseudogene TRBV3-2) to TRBJ1-1, with 9 bases identical to TRBD1. Per the germline V gene, CDR1 is LGHDT and CDR2 is YNNKEL (reference sequence). CDR3 length: 14 amino acids. After removal of 2 bases from V and 4 bases from J, the junction contained 2 bases not matched to a gene. The DNA of the CDR3 is TGTGCCAGCAGCCAAAGACAGGGGGTCACTGAAGCTTTCTTT. This encodes CASSQRQGVTEAFF.

This rearrangement joins TRBV27 to TRBJ2-7, with 7 bases matching TRBD2. After removal of 4 bases from V and 3 bases from J, the junction contained 15 bases not matched to a gene. The CDR3 length is 17 residues. Looked up from germline, CDR1 is MNHEY and CDR2 is SMNVEV (reference sequence). DNA for the CDR3: TGTGCCAGCAGTTCCCTCGCGGGAGACCCTCAAAACTACGAGCAGTACTTC. Translation: CASSSLAGDPQNYEQYF.

The chain joins TRBV6-2 or TRBV6-3 to TRBJ2-5; 8 positions agree with TRBD2. The CDR3 loop spans 13 amino acids. The germline V gene has CDR1 MNHEY and CDR2 SVGEGT. V shed 5 bases and J 7 bases; nucleotides not matched to a gene: 6. CDR3 bases: TGTGCCAGCAGTAGTACTAGCGGAGGGACCCAGTACTTC. Translated, it gives CASSSTSGGTQYF.

In DNA, the CDR3 is TGTGCCAGCTCACCACTCTCGGTGGCAGGGGAAAGTTCACCCCTCCACTTT. As protein: CASSPLSVAGESSPLHF. The chain recombines TRBV18 with TRBJ1-6; perhaps TRBD1 as D (6 bases). From germline, CDR1 is KGHSH and CDR2 LQKENI. CDR3 length equals 17 residues. V lost 1 base to trimming and J lost 9 bases, with 19 bases between them.

The chain joins TRBV5-1 to TRBJ2-5; D is uncertain. The CDR3 spans 12 residues. Germline CDR1 SGHRS, CDR2 YFSETQ. Trimming stripped 4 bases from V and 5 bases from J, with 9 bases between. CDR3: CASSLFSETQYF. The CDR3 DNA reads TGCGCCAGCAGCCTGTTTAGTGAGACCCAGTACTTC.

CDR3: CASSQVGVPQETQYF. In DNA, the CDR3 is TGTGCCAGCAGCCAGGTTGGAGTCCCTCAAGAGACCCAGTACTTC. The chain joins TRBV14 to TRBJ2-5, with D unclear. CDR1 and CDR2 from the germline V gene are SGHDN and FVKESK. CDR3 length: 15 amino acids. V lost 3 bases to trimming and J lost 2 bases, with 13 bases between them.

The V gene is TRBV5-8, the J gene TRBJ1-6; 8 bases are shared with TRBD1. Germline values: CDR1 SGHTS, CDR2 YDEGEE. CDR3 size: 16 residues. J was trimmed by 3 bases and V by 5 bases; bases with no gene match: 7. CDR3 protein: CASRQRRGLYNSPLHF. Written as DNA, the CDR3 is TGTGCCAGCAGACAGCGCAGGGGGCTCTATAATTCACCCCTCCACTTT.

The CDR3 region is CASSGQGLAGVLSTDTQYF. The CDR3 DNA reads TGTGCCAGCAGTGGACAGGGCCTAGCGGGAGTCCTCAGCACAGATACGCAGTATTTT. The chain uses TRBV6-1 and TRBJ2-3, with TRBD2 matching over 10 bases. The CDR3 is 19 amino acids. Trimming at V came to 4 bases and at J to 0 bases, leaving 13 bases not matched to a gene. Looked up from germline, CDR1 is MNHNS and CDR2 is SASEGT.

This sequence joins TRBV19 and TRBJ1-1; D is undetermined. CDR3 size: 14 residues. The V gene lost 3 bases and the J gene lost 0 bases, with 8 bases spanning the gap. Per germline, CDR1 LNHDA and CDR2 SQIVND (reference sequence). This CDR3 is CASSIEGLNTEAFF. The CDR3 DNA is TGTGCCAGTAGTATTGAGGGATTGAACACTGAAGCTTTCTTT.

The chain has TRBV5-1 and TRBJ2-3; D not certain. CDR1 and CDR2 from the germline V gene are SGHRS and YFSETQ. With 0 bases removed from V and 0 bases from J, the gap between germline ends came to 11 bases. The length of the CDR3 is 16 residues. The CDR3: CASSLAEDRSTDTQYF. The CDR3 coding sequence is TGCGCCAGCAGCTTGGCCGAGGATCGTAGCACAGATACGCAGTATTTT.

The CDR3 spells CATSDSATGGGPYNSPLHF. The CDR3 region has the DNA TGTGCCACCAGTGATTCGGCGACAGGGGGCGGTCCTTATAATTCACCCCTCCACTTT. The chain employs TRBV24-1 and TRBJ1-6; 10 positions match TRBD1. The CDR3 consists of 19 residues. With 2 bases clipped from V and 4 bases from J, the junction kept 10 bases outside the gene matches. Germline V CDR1 and CDR2: KGHDR, SFDVKD.

This clone has only one observation. The chain combines TRBV7-2 with TRBJ2-7; TRBD2 agrees at 13 bases. The CDR3 is made up of 19 amino acids. Losses at the gene ends were 1 base for V and 9 bases for J; bases not matched to a gene: 18. Per germline, CDR1 SGHTA and CDR2 FQGNSA. CDR3 sequence: CASSLEPAGLAGAVNGQYF. CDR3 coding DNA: TGTGCCAGCAGCTTAGAACCGGCTGGACTAGCGGGAGCAGTAAATGGGCAGTACTTC.

The chain employs TRBV7-2 and TRBJ2-5, with TRBD2 as a possible D gene (7 bases). Germline V gene data show CDR1 as SGHTA and CDR2 as FQGNSA. The CDR3 sequence is 14 residues long. The ends were cut back, 6 bases at V and 4 bases at J, with 15 bases in the middle. CDR3 protein: CASRSAGAGETQYF. The CDR3 DNA sequence: TGTGCCAGCAGGAGCGCGGGGGCGGGAGAGACCCAGTACTTC. The whole variable domain, filled in from reference TRBV7-2 and TRBJ2-5, reads GAGVSQSPSNKVTEKGKDVELRCDPISGHTALYWYRQSLGQGLEFLIYFQGNSAPDKSGLPSDRFSAERTGGSVSTLTIQRTQQEDSAVYLCASRSAGAGETQYFGPGTRLLVL.

This sequence joins TRBV29-1 and TRBJ2-7; 11 bases align to TRBD2. This CDR3 has 13 residues. Trimming took 7 bases from V and 3 from J; bases not matched to a gene: 5. The germline V gene has CDR1 SQVTM and CDR2 ANQGSEA. The DNA of the CDR3 is TGCAGCGCGACGGGACTAGCGGTCTACGAGCAGTACTTC. Its translation: CSATGLAVYEQYF.

J is TRBJ1-5 and V is TRBV10-3; TRBD1 matches at 9 bases. Germline V gene data show CDR1 as ENHRY and CDR2 as SYGVKD. V gave up 3 bases and J gave up 2 bases; unmatched junction bases: 5. The CDR3 runs 16 residues. CDR3 sequence: CAISERTGEGNQPQHF. The CDR3 nucleotides read TGTGCCATCAGTGAAAGGACAGGGGAGGGCAATCAGCCCCAGCATTTT.

The chain joins TRBV6-6 to TRBJ1-3; D unclear. CDR3 length: 14 amino acids. Germline loops: CDR1 MNHNY, CDR2 SVGAGI (reference sequence). The V gene lost 2 bases and the J gene lost 0 bases, with 5 bases spanning the gap. CDR3 sequence (DNA): TGTGCCAGCAGTTACGCAGACTCTGGAAACACCATATATTTT. Amino acid sequence: CASSYADSGNTIYF.

The chain couples TRBV18 to TRBJ2-7, with 12 bases matching TRBD2. Germline trimming cut 3 bases from V and 2 bases from J; bases unmatched to any gene: 5. The CDR3 sequence is 16 residues long. Germline CDR1 reads KGHSH; CDR2 reads LQKENI. CDR3 residues: CASSPPTSGSPYEQYF. The DNA for the CDR3 is TGTGCCAGCTCACCGCCGACTAGCGGGAGTCCCTACGAGCAGTACTTC.

The chain recombines TRBV18 with TRBJ2-1; D remains unclear. The CDR3 loop spans 15 amino acids. Germline loops: CDR1 KGHSH, CDR2 LQKENI. V was pared by 2 bases and J by 0 bases, with 8 bases between. The CDR3 spells CASSPEAVSYNEQFF. Here the CDR3 DNA reads TGTGCCAGCTCACCAGAGGCCGTCTCCTACAATGAGCAGTTCTTC.

V and J are TRBV28 and TRBJ2-7; 8 bases match TRBD1. Per germline, CDR1 MDHEN and CDR2 SYDVKM. This CDR3 is built from 16 residues. With 1 base clipped from V and 2 bases from J, the junction kept 7 bases outside the gene matches. The CDR3 region is CASSLLGTGKTYEQYF. CDR3 coding DNA: TGTGCCAGCAGTTTATTAGGGACAGGAAAAACCTACGAGCAGTACTTC.

This chain uses TRBV11-2 with TRBJ1-1, with TRBD1 matching 9 bases. With V trimmed by 6 bases and J by 2 bases, 4 bases remained unmatched. CDR1 SGHAT and CDR2 FQNNGV come from the germline V gene. The CDR3 totals 14 residues. CDR3 protein: CASSLQGANTEAFF. The CDR3 nucleotides are TGTGCCAGCAGTTTACAGGGGGCAAACACTGAAGCTTTCTTT.

The chain combines TRBV7-9 with TRBJ2-1; 8 bases are a match to TRBD2. V was clipped by 4 bases and J by 3 bases; unmatched bases: 11. This CDR3 has 17 amino acids. Germline V CDR1 and CDR2: SEHNR, FQNEAQ (reference sequence). CDR3 loop: CASSSRTGTRDYNEQFF. In DNA, the CDR3 is TGTGCCAGCAGCTCCCGTACCGGGACTAGAGACTACAATGAGCAGTTCTTC.

This clone was observed a single time. The V and J genes are TRBV19 and TRBJ2-4; 7 bases map to TRBD2. This CDR3 comprises 17 residues. The germline gives CDR1 LNHDA, CDR2 SQIVND (reference sequence). After removal of 3 bases from V and 0 bases from J, the junction contained 8 bases not matched to a gene. CDR3 in amino acids: CASSIRWEGSAKNIQYF. CDR3 DNA: TGTGCCAGTAGTATCAGGTGGGAGGGTTCAGCCAAAAACATTCAGTACTTC.

V is TRBV30 and J is TRBJ1-6, with TRBD1 matching 8 bases. The CDR3 has 14 amino acids. Germline assignment: CDR1 GTSNPN and CDR2 SVGIG (reference sequence). The V and J ends lost 6 bases and 6 bases, in that order; junction bases with no gene match: 7. CDR3 protein: CACLGQGSNSPLHF. The CDR3 DNA follows: TGTGCCTGTCTAGGACAGGGCAGTAATTCACCCCTCCACTTT.